The 13 T cell receptor beta chains below were found in one sample sequenced in a study of CD8 T cells in ankylosing spondylitis (dated by TCRdb to about 2017). The library relied on 5' RACE. Sequencing instrument: Illumina HiSeq 2500. TCRdb passed the public sequencing reads through fastp at Q25 and MiXCR, retaining productive beta sequences. Records with the same CDR3 protein are collapsed into one entry carrying the most frequent genes and DNA. This sample comprises under 950,000 distinct CDR3 sequences, around 20% of them detected only once. The ten biggest clones cover about a fifth of the sample. The paper's findings and limits, for the study overall: Blood from ankylosing spondylitis patients appeared to be characterized by a TCR beta motif made up of several highly homologous amino acid variants.

These receptors have no known antigen. Sequences were obtained from blood, either unsorted or a sorted T cell fraction (not recorded which). The receptors originated from a male donor with ankylosing spondylitis.

This clonotype occurred many times. This chain joins TRBV7-9 and TRBJ2-4, with D tentatively TRBD1 or TRBD2 (5 bases each). The CDR3 is made up of 14 amino acids. Trimming removed 4 bases from V and 0 bases from J, with 7 bases in between. Germline V gives CDR1 SEHNR, CDR2 FQNEAQ (reference sequence). The CDR3 coding sequence is TGTGCCAGCAGCTCCGGGGCAGCCAAAAACATTCAGTACTTC. It encodes CASSSGAAKNIQYF.

CDR3 bases: TGTGCCAGCTGCCCGGGACTAGCGGGAAACCTACGGGATGAGCAGTTCTTC. This gives the protein CASCPGLAGNLRDEQFF. The chain links TRBV3-1 to TRBJ2-1; 13 nucleotides line up with TRBD2. Germline-derived CDR1 and CDR2 are LGHDT and YNNKEL (reference sequence). This CDR3 region has 17 residues. J lost 8 bases, V lost 8 bases, and 15 bases had no gene match.

In this sample, this clonotype turned up a few times. The chain combines TRBV20-1 with TRBJ2-1, with 11 bases lining up with TRBD2. J lost 9 bases, V lost 3 bases, and 10 bases had no gene match. The germline V gene encodes CDR1 DFQATT and CDR2 SNEGSKA (reference sequence). This CDR3 contains 15 residues. For the CDR3, the DNA is TGCAGTGCTAGTTTGACTAGCGGGAAAGGCAGTGAGCAGTTCTTC. This sequence encodes CSASLTSGKGSEQFF.

This chain joins TRBV30 and TRBJ1-1; TRBD1 is a possible D gene (6 bases). Trimming took off 2 bases at V and 4 bases at J, with 14 bases between the two ends. Germline loops: CDR1 GTSNPN, CDR2 SVGIG (reference sequence). The CDR3 contains 14 residues. The CDR3 region has the DNA TGTGCCTGGAGTAGAAAGGGGGGTACCACTGAAGCTTTCTTT. Translating it yields CAWSRKGGTTEAFF. Complete variable domain (other parts from reference TRBV30 and TRBJ1-1): SQTIHQWPATLVQPVGSPLSLECTVEGTSNPNLYWYRQAAGRGLQLLFYSVGIGQISSEVPQNLSASRPQDRQFILSSKKLLLSDSGFYLCAWSRKGGTTEAFFGQGTRLTVV.

This clonotype showed up just a few times. The DNA of the CDR3 is TGTGCCAGCGGCTTTACCCTGGGTCTTAACTATGGCTACACCTTC. It is translated as CASGFTLGLNYGYTF. The chain combines TRBV12-3 or TRBV12-4 with TRBJ1-2; no clear D gene. With 8 bases removed from V and 1 base from J, the gap between germline ends came to 17 bases. This CDR3 region has 15 residues.

This clonotype turned up a few times. This sequence joins TRBV20-1 and TRBJ1-2; no clear D gene. The V and J ends lost 3 bases and 4 bases respectively, with 9 bases between them. The CDR3 extends over 12 amino acids. CDR1 and CDR2 (germline): DFQATT, SNEGSKA (reference sequence). The CDR3 reads CSASGLVYGYTF. The CDR3 DNA reads TGCAGTGCTAGCGGGCTAGTCTATGGCTACACCTTC.

This clonotype has just a few counts. This rearrangement joins TRBV12-3 or TRBV12-4 to TRBJ2-3, with 9 nucleotides matching TRBD2. CDR3 length: 15 amino acids. J was trimmed by 4 bases and V by 3 bases; bases with no gene match: 5. This chain's CDR3 is CASSFLTSGSDTQYF. In DNA form, the CDR3 reads TGTGCCAGCAGTTTTCTGACTAGCGGATCAGATACGCAGTATTTT.

The CDR3 spells CASSKGGAWGTDTQYF. The CDR3 coding sequence is TGTGCCAGCAGCAAGGGGGGGGCTTGGGGCACAGATACGCAGTATTTT. The chain joins TRBV9 to TRBJ2-3, with a possible D match to TRBD2 (7 bases). Per germline, CDR1 SGDLS and CDR2 YYNGEE. CDR3 length: 16 amino acids. V was cut by 4 bases and J by 1 base, with 16 bases left in between.

CDR3 nucleotide sequence: TGCAGCGCCGGGGGGGCGAGCTCCTACGAGCAGTACTTC. It yields the protein CSAGGASSYEQYF. This chain links TRBV29-1 with TRBJ2-7; TRBD2 matches 8 bases. Germline V CDR1 and CDR2: SQVTM, ANQGSEA. V gave up 7 bases and J gave up 0 bases; unmatched junction bases: 5. The CDR3 is 13 amino acids.

The V gene is TRBV6-2 or TRBV6-3, the J gene TRBJ2-2, with D possibly being TRBD2 (5 bases). In germline, CDR1 is MNHEY, CDR2 SVGEGT. V was trimmed by 2 bases and J by 3 bases, leaving 16 bases between them. The CDR3 contains 17 residues. The CDR3 loop reads CASSYGLALGDTGELFF. The CDR3 DNA is TGTGCCAGCAGTTACGGGCTAGCCCTCGGGGACACCGGGGAGCTGTTTTTT.

In DNA, the CDR3 is TGTGCCAGCGGACGACAGGGGTCCTACGAGCAGTACTTC. This sequence encodes CASGRQGSYEQYF. This sequence joins TRBV12-3 or TRBV12-4 and TRBJ2-7; 8 bases line up with TRBD1. The CDR3 is 13 residues long. The trim removed 8 bases at V and 1 base at J, leaving 4 bases unmatched.

In its sample, this clonotype was seen a few times. The chain recombines TRBV9 with TRBJ2-1, with TRBD2 matching 9 bases. Germline-derived CDR1 and CDR2 are SGDLS and YYNGEE. The ends lost 0 bases at V and 2 bases at J; junction bases unmatched: 12. The CDR3 is 19 amino acids. Written as DNA, the CDR3 is TGTGCCAGCAGCGTAGTTGGCGGGAGGGCCGATCCCGCCTACAATGAGCAGTTCTTC. Amino acids: CASSVVGGRADPAYNEQFF.

This clonotype occurred a few times. The gene calls are TRBV7-3 and TRBJ2-2; 7 bases agree with TRBD2. CDR3 length: 14 residues. Germline CDR1 is SGHTA and CDR2 is FQGTGA. With V trimmed by 7 bases and J by 1 base, 3 bases remained unmatched. CDR3 coding DNA: TGTGCCAGCAAAGGGAGGGGGAACACCGGGGAGCTGTTTTTT. Protein: CASKGRGNTGELFF.